These 29 T cell receptor beta chains came from one sample sequenced in a study of shared clonotypes between healthy human individuals. CD8 cells regarded as naive lacked CD45RO, were positively chosen for CCR7, and omitted terminally differentiated effector memory CD45RA+ cells. TCRdb keeps only in-frame clones here, not all; method: immunoSEQ multiplex PCR. Here the sample spans some 2 million clones, approximately 94% being singletons. The material sequenced was naive CD8+ T cells sorted from blood. The receptors were sampled from a man aged 18 to 30 in good health.

The CDR3 here is CASSAQPLDGEQYF. The CDR3 DNA sequence: TGTGCCAGCAGCGCCCAGCCCCTGGATGGCGAGCAGTACTTC. The chain is built from TRBV9 and TRBJ2-7, with no clear D. V was trimmed by 3 bases and J by 6 bases, leaving 16 bases between them. The CDR3 totals 14 residues. Germline V gene sequence: CDR1 SGDLS, CDR2 YYNGEE.

The chain joins TRBV25-1 to TRBJ1-1, with no clear D. This CDR3 spans 13 amino acids. CDR1 is MGHDK and CDR2 is SYGVNS in the germline V gene. Trimming shortened V by 4 bases and J by 4 bases, and 10 bases separated the two germline ends. The CDR3 loop is CASSVSTGTEAFF. DNA for the CDR3: TGTGCCAGCAGTGTATCTACGGGCACTGAAGCTTTCTTT.

For this clone: Distinct nucleotide sequences in the sample also encode this CDR3. J is TRBJ2-7 and V is TRBV6-6; no clear D. Germline V CDR1 and CDR2: MNHNY, SVGAGI (reference sequence). The CDR3 runs 12 residues. V gave up 5 bases and J gave up 2 bases, with 7 bases separating them. CDR3: CASSTDPYEQYF. DNA of the CDR3: TGTGCCAGCAGTACGGACCCCTACGAGCAGTACTTC.

V gene TRBV19 combines with J gene TRBJ2-7; D is perhaps TRBD2 (7 bases). The length of the CDR3 is 15 residues. V lost 8 bases, J lost 4 bases, and 21 bases lay in between. Germline V CDR1 and CDR2: LNHDA, SQIVND (reference sequence). The CDR3: CASSPEGGDTYEQYF. The CDR3, as DNA: TGTGCCAGTTCGCCGGAGGGAGGGGACACTTACGAGCAGTACTTC.

This clone was counted a single time. This sequence joins TRBV29-1 and TRBJ1-6; D is unclear. Trimming stripped 5 bases from V and 4 bases from J, with 9 bases between. The CDR3 is 13 amino acids. In germline, CDR1 is SQVTM, CDR2 ANQGSEA. The CDR3 reads CSVQADYNSPLHF. DNA for the CDR3: TGCAGCGTTCAAGCAGATTATAATTCACCCCTCCACTTT.

This chain connects TRBV6-5 to TRBJ2-7; unclear D gene. CDR1 is MNHEY, CDR2 SVGAGI, per germline. The CDR3 runs 14 residues. The V gene lost 2 bases and the J gene lost 3 bases, with 11 bases spanning the gap. For the CDR3, the DNA is TGTGCCAGCAGTTACCTTGGAGTAGGCTACGAGCAGTACTTC. Protein product: CASSYLGVGYEQYF.

The chain employs TRBV27 and TRBJ2-3, with a possible D match to TRBD2 (6 bases). Per the germline V gene, CDR1 is MNHEY and CDR2 is SMNVEV (reference sequence). This CDR3 has 15 residues. The V gene lost 11 bases and the J gene lost 2 bases, with 20 bases spanning the gap. For the CDR3, the DNA is TGTGCCGCATCCCGGGGCCGGGGGTTCACAGATACGCAGTATTTT. Amino acids: CAASRGRGFTDTQYF.

The V call is TRBV11-2, the J call TRBJ1-6, with unresolved D. This CDR3 contains 16 residues. Germline assignment: CDR1 SGHAT and CDR2 FQNNGV. Deletions cut 0 bases from V and 8 bases from J, with 14 bases between. CDR3 bases: TGTGCCAGCAGCTTAGATACCCCGCCTTTGGATTCACCCCTCCACTTT. This gives the protein CASSLDTPPLDSPLHF.

Points on this clone: This specimen includes other DNA sequences encoding the same CDR3. The CDR3 sequence: CASSLERAYEQYF. Written as DNA, the CDR3 is TGTGCCAGCAGCTTAGAACGGGCCTACGAGCAGTACTTC. The chain joins TRBV11-2 to TRBJ2-7; D is uncertain. CDR1 and CDR2 (germline): SGHAT, FQNNGV. The CDR3 sequence is 13 residues long. V lost 0 bases, J lost 2 bases, and 5 bases lay in between.

The V gene is TRBV30, the J gene TRBJ2-1, with D possibly TRBD1 on 5 matching bases. CDR3 length equals 17 residues. With 2 bases removed from V and 0 bases from J, the gap between germline ends came to 17 bases. The germline gives CDR1 GTSNPN, CDR2 SVGIG (reference sequence). The CDR3 sequence is CAWSSLGAISSYNEQFF. CDR3 nucleotide sequence: TGTGCCTGGAGTAGCCTAGGGGCCATCAGCTCCTACAATGAGCAGTTCTTC.

The chain links TRBV11-2 to TRBJ1-6; D is possibly TRBD1 (5 bases). The V end was cut by 1 base, the J end by 11 bases, with 12 bases between. The CDR3 loop spans 14 amino acids. CDR1 and CDR2 from the germline V gene are SGHAT and FQNNGV. CDR3 amino acids: CASSLGGVETPLHF. CDR3 nucleotide sequence: TGTGCCAGCAGCTTAGGGGGGGTCGAGACACCCCTCCACTTT.

V is TRBV27 and J is TRBJ2-1; TRBD1 matches at 8 bases. With V trimmed by 7 bases and J by 7 bases, 12 bases remained unmatched. Per the germline V gene, CDR1 is MNHEY and CDR2 is SMNVEV (reference sequence). The CDR3 sequence is 15 residues long. The CDR3 bases are TGTGCCAGCACGACAGGGGTCGGGGGAGAAAATGAGCAGTTCTTC. This sequence encodes CASTTGVGGENEQFF.

The chain recombines TRBV29-1 with TRBJ2-1; weak D call: TRBD2 (5 bases). Deletions cut 3 bases from V and 0 bases from J, with 12 bases between. The CDR3 runs 15 residues. The germline CDR1 and CDR2 sequences are SQVTM and ANQGSEA. In nucleotides, the CDR3 is TGCAGCGTTGATAGAGAAACTAGCTCCTACAATGAGCAGTTCTTC. Translation: CSVDRETSSYNEQFF.

With respect to this clone: The junction does not match germline at one end; this may be a read error. The chain employs TRBV4-1 and TRBJ2-3; D gene uncertain. Germline CDR1 and CDR2: MGHRA and YSYEKL. The CDR3 has 14 amino acids. DNA of the CDR3: TGCGCCGGCAGCCAAACAAAGGCCACAGATACGCAGTATTTT. It yields the protein CAGSQTKATDTQYF.

The chain links TRBV5-8 to TRBJ1-1; D is unresolved. The CDR3 covers 15 residues. The germline gives CDR1 SGHTS, CDR2 YDEGEE. Trimming left V 0 bases short and J 1 base short, with 10 bases between. The CDR3 is CASSLGIAWNTEAFF. The CDR3 nucleotides read TGTGCCAGCAGCTTGGGAATAGCCTGGAACACTGAAGCTTTCTTT.

V gene TRBV12-5 combines with J gene TRBJ2-1; no clear D. Trimming stripped 1 base from V and 10 bases from J, with 8 bases between. Germline-derived CDR1 and CDR2 are LGHNT and FRNRAP. CDR3 size: 12 residues. CDR3 DNA sequence: TGTGCTAGTGGTTTGGGAGAGAGGGAGCAGTTCTTC. Its protein product is CASGLGEREQFF.

Concerning this clone: The same CDR3 arises from other DNA sequences in this sample as well. The chain links TRBV5-1 to TRBJ1-1, with 8 bases fitting TRBD1. The CDR3 length is 15 residues. Trimming took 4 bases from V and 0 from J; bases not matched to a gene: 5. Germline assignment: CDR1 SGHRS and CDR2 YFSETQ. The CDR3 DNA follows: TGCGCCAGCAGCCTAGGACAGGGACTGAACACTGAAGCTTTCTTT. Translated: CASSLGQGLNTEAFF.

CDR3 sequence (DNA): TGTGCCAGCTCACCGCTCGCGACAGGGGTATCGAGTTCCTACGAGCAGTACTTC. It yields the protein CASSPLATGVSSSYEQYF. The chain has TRBV18 and TRBJ2-7; 8 bases match TRBD1. The junction had 14 bases not matched to a gene; V was cut back by 3 bases and J by 1 base. CDR3 length: 18 residues. Germline-derived CDR1 and CDR2 are KGHSH and LQKENI.

In the case of this clone: The junction departs from the called germline gene at one end, perhaps through a read error. The V call is TRBV11-2, the J call TRBJ2-7, with 9 bases matching TRBD2. The CDR3 has 16 amino acids. Germline values: CDR1 SGHAT, CDR2 FQNNGV. CDR3 DNA: TGTGCCAGCAGGTTAGAGCTAGCGGGATTAAACAACGAGCAGTACTTC. Translated, it gives CASRLELAGLNNEQYF.

The V and J genes are TRBV18 and TRBJ1-4; a weak D match, TRBD1 (6 bases). CDR1 is KGHSH and CDR2 is LQKENI in the germline V gene. Trimming pared 3 bases from V and 0 bases from J, leaving 14 bases between. The CDR3 is made up of 17 amino acids. DNA of the CDR3: TGTGCCAGCTCACCCGCCCCCCGACAGGCAACTAATGAAAAACTGTTTTTT. Protein product: CASSPAPRQATNEKLFF.

A word on this clone: Other DNA sequences in the same sample also yield this CDR3. V and J are TRBV6-5 and TRBJ1-1; D not certain. Trimming pared 5 bases from V and 1 base from J, leaving 8 bases between. This CDR3 comprises 13 residues. Germline V lookup: CDR1 MNHEY, CDR2 SVGAGI. The CDR3 sequence: CASSLTANTEAFF. DNA for the CDR3: TGTGCCAGCAGTCTAACAGCGAACACTGAAGCTTTCTTT.

The table lists this clone with many counts. This chain connects TRBV5-1 to TRBJ2-3; 7 positions match TRBD2. The CDR3 contains 15 residues. Germline V gene lookup returns CDR1 SGHRS and CDR2 YFSETQ. Trimming cost V 3 bases and J 5 bases; bases outside gene matches: 9. In DNA, the CDR3 is TGCGCCAGCAGCTCCCTACGGTCGGGAGGAGATACGCAGTATTTT. It codes for CASSSLRSGGDTQYF.

J is TRBJ2-7 and V is TRBV7-9; D could derive from TRBD1 or TRBD2 (5 bases each). The CDR3 contains 15 residues. Germline CDR1 reads SEHNR; CDR2 reads FQNEAQ (reference sequence). V was pared by 0 bases and J by 5 bases, with 14 bases between. CDR3 protein: CASSLAQGVEDEQYF. As DNA, the CDR3 is TGTGCCAGCAGCTTAGCTCAGGGAGTTGAGGACGAGCAGTACTTC.

As concerns this clone: Other DNA sequences from this sample encode an identical CDR3 as well. This chain joins TRBV7-9 and TRBJ2-7; no reliable D call. This CDR3 has 14 amino acids. Germline CDR1 SEHNR, CDR2 FQNEAQ (reference sequence). V gave up 1 base and J gave up 0 bases, with 7 bases separating them. CDR3 nucleotides: TGTGCCAGCAGCTTAGTAGGAAACTCCTACGAGCAGTACTTC. As protein: CASSLVGNSYEQYF.

The V gene is TRBV29-1, the J gene TRBJ2-5, with TRBD1 as a possible D gene (6 bases). The germline V gene encodes CDR1 SQVTM and CDR2 ANQGSEA. Deletions cut 6 bases from V and 5 bases from J, with 13 bases between. The CDR3 spans 12 residues. This chain's CDR3 is CSVGYQGETQYF. The CDR3 nucleotides read TGCAGCGTCGGTTATCAGGGGGAGACCCAGTACTTC.

The chain links TRBV5-4 to TRBJ1-2; possibly TRBD1 for D (6 bases). The CDR3 contains 16 residues. V lost 0 bases and J lost 5, with 17 bases in between. Germline V gene sequence: CDR1 SGHNT, CDR2 YYREEE (reference sequence). CDR3 DNA sequence: TGTGCCAGCAGCTTGGAGGGTGGCGGAGGGGGGTATGGCTACACCTTC. Translating it yields CASSLEGGGGGYGYTF.

The CDR3 here is CASSLRVNNYGYTF. In DNA form, the CDR3 reads TGTGCCAGCAGCCTCCGGGTTAATAACTATGGCTACACCTTC. This sequence joins TRBV13 and TRBJ1-2, with D unresolved. Trimming shortened V by 5 bases and J by 1 base, and 11 bases separated the two germline ends. The V gene's germline CDR1 is PRHDT and CDR2 FYEKMQ (reference sequence). This CDR3 spans 14 amino acids.

V gene TRBV4-3 combines with J gene TRBJ1-2; 8 positions match TRBD1. The ends lost 1 base at V and 3 bases at J; junction bases unmatched: 10. Germline CDR1 reads LGHNA; CDR2 reads YSLEER. The length of the CDR3 is 17 residues. The CDR3 loop is CASSQGARQGRDYGYTF. CDR3 coding DNA: TGCGCCAGCAGCCAAGGTGCCCGACAGGGGAGGGACTATGGCTACACCTTC.

V usage is TRBV7-9 and J usage is TRBJ2-2; 9 bases fit TRBD1. With 8 bases clipped from V and 1 base from J, the junction kept 2 bases outside the gene matches. The V gene's germline CDR1 is SEHNR and CDR2 FQNEAQ (reference sequence). This CDR3 spans 14 amino acids. CDR3 in amino acids: CASRDRENTGELFF. CDR3 bases: TGTGCCAGCCGGGACAGGGAGAACACCGGGGAGCTGTTTTTT. Complete variable domain (other parts from reference TRBV7-9 and TRBJ2-2): DTGVSQNPRHKITKRGQNVTFRCDPISEHNRLYWYRQTLGQGPEFLTYFQNEAQLEKSRLLSDRFSAERPKGSFSTLEIQRTEQGDSAMYLCASRDRENTGELFFGEGSRLTVL.